This TCR beta chain was captured by sequencing in a study of cytomegalovirus exposure and HLA in healthy donors. This PCR relied on a set of 60 Vbeta primers and 13 Jbeta primers. Generated by immunoSEQ multiplex PCR, the TCRdb table keeps only in-frame clones and is missing some. The sample yields 150,000 to 200,000 clones, 68% seen once. V dropped 3 bases and J dropped 5; count of bases not matched to a gene: 4. CDR3 length: 14 residues. Germline CDR1 reads SGHTA; CDR2 reads FQGNSA. Source material: PBMCs. The rearrangement joins TRBV7-2 to TRBJ1-1; 9 positions agree with TRBD1. The TCR was taken from a man aged 25 to 45 in good health and CMV-seropositive. Here the CDR3 reads CASSFGTGPTEAFF. In DNA, the CDR3 is TGTGCCAGCAGCTTCGGGACAGGGCCGACTGAAGCTTTCTTT.